The rows below give T cell receptor beta chains drawn from one sample of a study of cytomegalovirus exposure and HLA in healthy donors. Some clones are missing from TCRdb's copy, which holds only in-frame ones; the method was immunoSEQ multiplex PCR. The top ten clones hold 1% to 1.5% of a sample with about 200,000 clones, 87% of them seen once. Sequencing was performed on PBMCs. The receptor source for this set is a man aged 25-45 years in good health and CMV-seronegative. CDR3s include the opening cysteine and the closing phenylalanine or tryptophan. Each record gives: CDR3 DNA, CDR3 protein, D gene, J gene, V gene. D genes are given only for firm matches.

CDR3 DNA: TGTGCCAGCTCACCACTTGGACTAGCGGGAGCATACGAGCAGTACTTC
CDR3 protein: CASSPLGLAGAYEQYF
D gene: TRBD2
J gene: TRBJ2-7
V gene: TRBV18

CDR3 DNA: TGTGCCAGCAGCAACGCCAGGAGCAGGGGGCGGGAGACCCAGTACTTC
CDR3 protein: CASSNARSRGRETQYF
D gene: TRBD1
J gene: TRBJ2-5
V gene: TRBV7-2

CDR3 DNA: TGCGCCAGCAGCTTGGGGACAGGTGCGCCTAATGAAAAACTGTTTTTT
CDR3 protein: CASSLGTGAPNEKLFF
D gene: TRBD1
J gene: TRBJ1-4
V gene: TRBV5-1

CDR3 DNA: TGTGCCAGCATGTTTGGGACAGGGTCCTACGAGCAGTACTTC
CDR3 protein: CASMFGTGSYEQYF
D gene: TRBD1
J gene: TRBJ2-7
V gene: TRBV2

CDR3 DNA: TGTGCCAGCAGTAGGGACAGGGGACCAGACGAGCAGTACTTC
CDR3 protein: CASSRDRGPDEQYF
D gene: TRBD1
J gene: TRBJ2-7
V gene: TRBV28

CDR3 DNA: TGCAGTGCTAGAGTCCCGGAGACCCAGTACTTC
CDR3 protein: CSARVPETQYF
D gene: NA
J gene: TRBJ2-5
V gene: TRBV20-1

CDR3 DNA: TGCGCCAGCAGCCAAGAGTTCTCTTCGGCCAAAAACAGTCAGTACTTC
CDR3 protein: CASSQEFSSAKNSQYF
D gene: NA
J gene: TRBJ2-4
V gene: TRBV4-3

CDR3 DNA: TGTGCCAGCAGCCCACTACCGGGACAGGGGGCCGGCTACACCTTC
CDR3 protein: CASSPLPGQGAGYTF
D gene: TRBD1
J gene: TRBJ1-2
V gene: TRBV5-6

CDR3 DNA: TGTGCCAGCAGCGCCAACGGACTGTCCTCCTACGAGCAGTACTTC
CDR3 protein: CASSANGLSSYEQYF
D gene: NA
J gene: TRBJ2-7
V gene: TRBV9

CDR3 DNA: TGCGCCAGCAGCCAAGATAGAGTAGCGGGAGAGACCCAGTACTTC
CDR3 protein: CASSQDRVAGETQYF
D gene: TRBD2
J gene: TRBJ2-5
V gene: TRBV4-3

CDR3 DNA: TGTGCCAGCAGCTTAGTAGCGGTTAGCACAGATACGCAGTATTTT
CDR3 protein: CASSLVAVSTDTQYF
D gene: NA
J gene: TRBJ2-3
V gene: TRBV7-9

CDR3 DNA: TGTGCCAGCAGCAAACGCGAGGAGCAGTTCTTC
CDR3 protein: CASSKREEQFF
D gene: NA
J gene: TRBJ2-1
V gene: TRBV2

CDR3 DNA: TGTGCCAGCTCACCCCGACAGGGTGAAGGCTACACCTTC
CDR3 protein: CASSPRQGEGYTF
D gene: TRBD1
J gene: TRBJ1-2
V gene: TRBV18

CDR3 DNA: TGTGCCAGCAGTTCTCCCAGACAGGGAGACTATGGCTACACCTTC
CDR3 protein: CASSSPRQGDYGYTF
D gene: TRBD1
J gene: TRBJ1-2
V gene: TRBV27

CDR3 DNA: TGTGCCAGCAGCGGACAGCGTCTGAATGAAAAACTGTTTTTT
CDR3 protein: CASSGQRLNEKLFF
D gene: NA
J gene: TRBJ1-4
V gene: TRBV5-6

CDR3 DNA: TGCGCCAGCAGTGGTTTTTCGGCTAGCCCTACTACGCAGTATTTT
CDR3 protein: CASSGFSASPTTQYF
D gene: NA
J gene: TRBJ2-3
V gene: TRBV5-1